This T cell receptor beta chain was recorded in a study of blood T cell repertoires in COVID-19. Study overall: COVID-19 samples collected from the United States, Italy and Spain covered acute and convalescent phases. T cells, B-cell-depleted T cells, or PBMCs provided the cDNA or gDNA that served as material.

There are 14 residues in the CDR3. Germline V gives CDR1 DFQATT, CDR2 SNEGSKA (reference sequence). V dropped 3 bases and J dropped 0 bases, with 9 bases sitting between them. The repertoire was sequenced with immunoSEQ multiplex PCR; TCRdb's copy has only in-frame clones and lacks some. The sample shows 180,000 or so clones, around 82% of them seen only once. This chain links TRBV20-1 with TRBJ2-1; D may be TRBD2 (5 bases). Sequenced sample: PBMCs or T cells enriched from blood (not recorded which). This sequence originates from a man aged 40-50 years who had recovered from COVID-19. In DNA form, the CDR3 reads TGCAGTGCTAGTGTGAGGGCCTCCTACAATGAGCAGTTCTTC. Encoded protein: CSASVRASYNEQFF.